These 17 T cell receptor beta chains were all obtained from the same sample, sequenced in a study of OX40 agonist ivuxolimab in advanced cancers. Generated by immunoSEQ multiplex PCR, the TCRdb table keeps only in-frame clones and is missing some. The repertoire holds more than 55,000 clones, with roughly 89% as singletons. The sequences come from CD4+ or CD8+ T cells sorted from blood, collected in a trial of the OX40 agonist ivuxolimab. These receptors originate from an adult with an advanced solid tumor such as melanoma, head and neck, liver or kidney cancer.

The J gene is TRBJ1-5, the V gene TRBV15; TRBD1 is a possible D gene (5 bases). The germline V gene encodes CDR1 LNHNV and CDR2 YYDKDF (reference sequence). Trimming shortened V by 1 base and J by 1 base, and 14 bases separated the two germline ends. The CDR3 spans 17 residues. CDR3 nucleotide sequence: TGTGCCACCAGCAGAGGTGAGGGGATGAGGAGCAATCAGCCCCAGCATTTT. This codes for CATSRGEGMRSNQPQHF. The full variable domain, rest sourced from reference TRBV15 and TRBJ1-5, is DAMVIQNPRYQVTQFGKPVTLSCSQTLNHNVMYWYQQKSSQAPKLLFHYYDKDFNNEADTPDNFQSRRPNTSFCFLDIRSPGLGDTAMYLCATSRGEGMRSNQPQHFGDGTRLSIL.

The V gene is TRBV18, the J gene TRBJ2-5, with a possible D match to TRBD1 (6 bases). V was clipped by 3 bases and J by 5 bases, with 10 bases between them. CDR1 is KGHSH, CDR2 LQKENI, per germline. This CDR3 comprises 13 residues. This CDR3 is CASSPNRGETQYF. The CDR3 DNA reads TGTGCCAGCTCACCGAATAGGGGGGAGACCCAGTACTTC.

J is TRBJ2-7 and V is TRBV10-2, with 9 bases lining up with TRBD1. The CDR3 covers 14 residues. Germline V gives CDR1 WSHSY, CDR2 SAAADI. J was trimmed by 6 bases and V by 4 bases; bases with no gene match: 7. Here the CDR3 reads CASSAQGAGGEQYF. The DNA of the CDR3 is TGCGCCAGCAGTGCACAGGGGGCAGGTGGCGAGCAGTACTTC.

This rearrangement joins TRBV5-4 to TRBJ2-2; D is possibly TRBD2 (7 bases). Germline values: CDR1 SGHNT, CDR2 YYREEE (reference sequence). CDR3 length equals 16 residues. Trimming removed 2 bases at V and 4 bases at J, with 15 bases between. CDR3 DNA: TGTGCCAGCAGCTTTGCCATGCGGGGGCCCACCGGGGAGCTGTTTTTT. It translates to CASSFAMRGPTGELFF. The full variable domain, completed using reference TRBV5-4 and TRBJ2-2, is ETGVTQSPTHLIKTRGQQVTLRCSSQSGHNTVSWYQQALGQGPQFIFQYYREEENGRGNFPPRFSGLQFPNYSSELNVNALELDDSALYLCASSFAMRGPTGELFFGEGSRLTVL.

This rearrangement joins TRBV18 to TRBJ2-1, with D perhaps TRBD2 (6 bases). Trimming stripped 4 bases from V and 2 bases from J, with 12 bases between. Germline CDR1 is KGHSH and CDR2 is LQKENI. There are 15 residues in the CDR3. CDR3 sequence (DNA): TGTGCCAGCTCACGAAGGGAGGTCACCTACAATGAGCAGTTCTTC. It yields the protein CASSRREVTYNEQFF.

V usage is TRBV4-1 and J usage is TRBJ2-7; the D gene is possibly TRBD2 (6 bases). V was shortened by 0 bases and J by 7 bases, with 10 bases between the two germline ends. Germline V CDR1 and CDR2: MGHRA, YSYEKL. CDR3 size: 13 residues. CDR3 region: CASSQDPGREQYF. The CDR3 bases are TGCGCCAGCAGCCAAGATCCGGGGAGGGAGCAGTACTTC.

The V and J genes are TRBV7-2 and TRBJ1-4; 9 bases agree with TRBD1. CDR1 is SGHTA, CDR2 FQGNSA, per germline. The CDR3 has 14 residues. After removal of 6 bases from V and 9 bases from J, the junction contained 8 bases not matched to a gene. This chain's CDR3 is CASSSGTGNQKLFF. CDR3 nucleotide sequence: TGTGCCAGCAGTTCCGGGACAGGGAATCAAAAACTGTTTTTT. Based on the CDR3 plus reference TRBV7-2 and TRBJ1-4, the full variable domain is GAGVSQSPSNKVTEKGKDVELRCDPISGHTALYWYRQSLGQGLEFLIYFQGNSAPDKSGLPSDRFSAERTGGSVSTLTIQRTQQEDSAVYLCASSSGTGNQKLFFGSGTQLSVL.

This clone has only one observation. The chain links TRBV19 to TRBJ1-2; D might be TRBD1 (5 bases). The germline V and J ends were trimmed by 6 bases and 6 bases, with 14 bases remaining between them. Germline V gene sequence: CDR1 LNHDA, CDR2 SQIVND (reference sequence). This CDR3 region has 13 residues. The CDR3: CASRTGTWNGYTF. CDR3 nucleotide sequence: TGTGCCAGTAGGACGGGGACTTGGAATGGCTACACCTTC.

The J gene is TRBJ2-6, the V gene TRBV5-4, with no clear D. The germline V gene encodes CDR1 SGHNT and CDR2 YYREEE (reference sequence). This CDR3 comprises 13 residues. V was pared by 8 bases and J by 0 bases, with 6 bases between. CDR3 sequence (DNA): TGTGCCAGTTCTGGCTCTGGGGCCAACGTCCTGACTTTC. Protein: CASSGSGANVLTF.

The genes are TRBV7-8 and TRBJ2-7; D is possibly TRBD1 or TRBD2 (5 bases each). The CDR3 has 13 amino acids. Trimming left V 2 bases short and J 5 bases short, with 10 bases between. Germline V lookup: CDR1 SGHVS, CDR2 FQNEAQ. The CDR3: CASSLIRGDEQYF. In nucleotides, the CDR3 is TGTGCCAGCAGCTTAATCCGGGGCGACGAGCAGTACTTC. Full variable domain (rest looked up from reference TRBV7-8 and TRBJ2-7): GAGVSQSPRYKVAKRGQDVALRCDPISGHVSLFWYQQALGQGPEFLTYFQNEAQLDKSGLPSDRFFAERPEGSVSTLKIQRTQQEDSAVYLCASSLIRGDEQYFGPGTRLTVT.

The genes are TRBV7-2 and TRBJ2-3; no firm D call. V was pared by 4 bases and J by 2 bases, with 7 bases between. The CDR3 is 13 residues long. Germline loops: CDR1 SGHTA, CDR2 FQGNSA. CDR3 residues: CASSSTPTDTQYF. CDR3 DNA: TGTGCCAGCAGCTCGACTCCCACAGATACGCAGTATTTT.

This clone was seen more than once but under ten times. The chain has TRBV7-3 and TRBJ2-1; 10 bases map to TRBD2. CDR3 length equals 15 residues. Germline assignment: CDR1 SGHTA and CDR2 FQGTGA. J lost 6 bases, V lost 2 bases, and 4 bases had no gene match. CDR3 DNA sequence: TGTGCCAGCAGCTTATCCAGGACTAGCGGCAATGAGCAGTTCTTC. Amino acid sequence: CASSLSRTSGNEQFF.

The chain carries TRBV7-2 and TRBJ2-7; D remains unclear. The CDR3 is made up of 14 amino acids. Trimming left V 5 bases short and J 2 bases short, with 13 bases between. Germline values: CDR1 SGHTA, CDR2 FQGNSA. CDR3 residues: CASSLDLKAYEQYF. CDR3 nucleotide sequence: TGTGCCAGCAGCCTCGACCTTAAAGCCTACGAGCAGTACTTC.

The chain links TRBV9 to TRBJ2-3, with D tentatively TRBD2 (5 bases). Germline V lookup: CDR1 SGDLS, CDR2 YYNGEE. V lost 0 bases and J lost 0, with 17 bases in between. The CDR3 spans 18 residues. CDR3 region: CASSVGLVRAASTDTQYF. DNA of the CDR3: TGTGCCAGCAGCGTAGGTCTAGTGAGGGCCGCTAGCACAGATACGCAGTATTTT.

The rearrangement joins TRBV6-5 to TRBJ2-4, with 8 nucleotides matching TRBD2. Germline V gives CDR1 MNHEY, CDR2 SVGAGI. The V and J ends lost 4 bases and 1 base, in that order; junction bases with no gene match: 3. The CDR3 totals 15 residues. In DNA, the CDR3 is TGTGCCAGCAGTTCCCTAGCGGGCGCCAAAAACATTCAGTACTTC. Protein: CASSSLAGAKNIQYF.

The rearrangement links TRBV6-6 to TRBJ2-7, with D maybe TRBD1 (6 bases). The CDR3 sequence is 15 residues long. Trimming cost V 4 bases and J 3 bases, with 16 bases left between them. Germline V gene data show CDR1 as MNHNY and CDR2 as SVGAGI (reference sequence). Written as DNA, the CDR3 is TGTGCCAGCAGTTTCACCGGGACAAGAGACTACGAGCAGTACTTC. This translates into CASSFTGTRDYEQYF.

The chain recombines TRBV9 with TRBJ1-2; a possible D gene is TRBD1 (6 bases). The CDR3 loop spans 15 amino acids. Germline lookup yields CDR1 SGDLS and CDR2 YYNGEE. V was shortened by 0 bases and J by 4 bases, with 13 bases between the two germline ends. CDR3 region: CASSVGVDRPYGYTF. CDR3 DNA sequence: TGTGCCAGCAGCGTAGGGGTCGACAGGCCCTATGGCTACACCTTC.